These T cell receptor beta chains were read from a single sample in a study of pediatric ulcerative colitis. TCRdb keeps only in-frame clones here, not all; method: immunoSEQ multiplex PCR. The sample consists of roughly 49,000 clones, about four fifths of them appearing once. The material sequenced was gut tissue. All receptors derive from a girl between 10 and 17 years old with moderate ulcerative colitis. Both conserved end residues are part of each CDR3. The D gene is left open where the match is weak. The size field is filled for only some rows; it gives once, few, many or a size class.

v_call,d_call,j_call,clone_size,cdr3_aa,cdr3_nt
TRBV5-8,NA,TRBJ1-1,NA,CASSGRVMNTEAFF,TGTGCCAGCAGCGGGAGGGTAATGAACACTGAAGCTTTCTTT
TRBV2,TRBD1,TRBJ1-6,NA,CASSWATGGYNSPLHF,TGTGCCAGCAGTTGGGCGACAGGGGGCTATAATTCACCCCTCCACTTT
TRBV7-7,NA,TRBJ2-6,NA,CASSPFGANVLTF,TGTGCCAGCAGTCCGTTTGGGGCCAACGTCCTGACTTTC
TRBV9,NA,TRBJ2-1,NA,CASSVAKESYNEQFF,TGTGCCAGCAGCGTAGCAAAGGAATCCTACAATGAGCAGTTCTTC
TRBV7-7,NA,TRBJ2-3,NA,CASSLALSSTDTQYF,TGTGCTAGCAGCTTAGCGCTAAGTAGCACAGATACGCAGTATTTT
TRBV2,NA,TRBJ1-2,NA,CASARGGTVGYTF,TGTGCCAGCGCTCGGGGGGGAACGGTTGGCTACACCTTC
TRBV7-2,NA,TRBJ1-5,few,CASSLGQVQPQHF,TGTGCCAGCAGCTTAGGACAAGTTCAGCCCCAGCATTTT
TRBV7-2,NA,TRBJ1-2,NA,CASSLSVAGDGYTF,TGTGCCAGCAGCTTAAGCGTGGCAGGGGATGGCTACACCTTC
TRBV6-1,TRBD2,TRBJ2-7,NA,CASFRGAYEQYF,TGTGCCAGCTTTCGGGGGGCCTACGAGCAGTACTTC
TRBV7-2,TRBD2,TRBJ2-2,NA,CASSLATSGAGRTGELFF,TGTGCCAGCAGCTTAGCCACGAGCGGGGCAGGGAGGACCGGGGAGCTGTTTTTT
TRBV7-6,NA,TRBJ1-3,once,CASTSGRGNTIYF,TGTGCCAGCACCTCCGGCAGAGGCAACACCATATATTTT
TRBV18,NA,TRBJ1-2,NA,CASSPDRDYGYTF,TGTGCCAGCTCACCGGACAGAGACTATGGCTACACCTTC
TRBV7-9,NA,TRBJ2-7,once,CASTRGTAYEQYF,TGTGCCAGCACCCGGGGGACTGCTTACGAGCAGTACTTC
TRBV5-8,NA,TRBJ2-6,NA,CASSLDVGAGAGANVLTF,TGTGCCAGCAGCTTGGATGTAGGGGCTGGGGCTGGGGCCAACGTCCTGACTTTC
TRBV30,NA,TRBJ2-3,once,CAWSTTDTQYF,TGTGCCTGGAGTACAACAGATACGCAGTATTTT
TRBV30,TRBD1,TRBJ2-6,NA,CAWSQGQGPSGANVLTF,TGTGCCTGGAGTCAGGGACAGGGGCCCTCTGGGGCCAACGTCCTGACTTTC
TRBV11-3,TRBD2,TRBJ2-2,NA,CASSLGLAGVPGELFF,TGTGCCAGCAGCTTGGGACTAGCGGGAGTTCCCGGGGAGCTGTTTTTT
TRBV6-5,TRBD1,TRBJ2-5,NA,CASSRTGVGTQYF,TGTGCCAGCAGTAGAACAGGGGTCGGGACCCAGTACTTC